This entry features one TCR beta chain sequence. What it binds is not known. Enrolled patients, whose metastatic non-small-cell lung cancer was chemo-refractory, received focal radiation plus CTLA-4 blockade with ipilimumab. The CDR3 spans 13 residues. V lost 7 bases and J lost 3, with 12 bases in between. Per the germline V gene, CDR1 is SNHLY and CDR2 is FYNNEI. The table came from immunoSEQ multiplex PCR; TCRdb's copy has only in-frame clones and leaves some out. The table lists approximately 80,000 clones, about 78% of them singletons. These data originate in a study of radiotherapy plus CTLA-4 blockade in lung cancer. At the level of the study: Disease control reached approximately 31%, with objective responses in 15% to 20%.

Notes on the study in general: Response was reportedly best predicted by early blood T cell clone dynamics, with interferon-beta. TCR clones from tumors expanded in blood after radiotherapy plus ipilimumab.

The V gene is TRBV2, the J gene TRBJ1-1, with D perhaps TRBD1 (6 bases). Sequencing was performed on peripheral blood, taken from a patient treated with radiotherapy plus ipilimumab. The receptor comes from a human donor with non-small cell lung cancer whose response to radiotherapy plus ipilimumab could not be evaluated. Some clones in this sample may be carry-over from other donors' samples. DNA of the CDR3: TGTGCCAGCAATCCACAGGGATACACTGAAGCTTTCTTT. Translating gives CASNPQGYTEAFF.